This T cell receptor beta chain was found in a study of identical twins. TCRdb ran MiXCR on the 5' RACE reads and lists one entry per CDR3 protein. The profile shows 600,000 to 800,000 distinct CDR3 sequences, 21% of them singletons. This clonotype showed up just a few times. Between the trimmed V and J ends, which lost 4 bases and 5 bases, there was a span of 6 bases. Germline V CDR1 and CDR2: SGHRS, YFSETQ. This CDR3 is 11 amino acids long. This sample also appeared in a second study, on T cells expressing NK-cell markers.

The rearrangement joins TRBV5-1 to TRBJ2-5; D not resolved. The TCR was taken from a woman aged 18-30 years in good health. Sequencing was done on a sample of PBMCs. The CDR3 spells CASSNLETQYF. CDR3 nucleotide sequence: TGCGCCAGCAGCAACTTGGAGACCCAGTACTTC.